This paragraph covers one T cell receptor (beta chain) sequence. Its antigen is unknown. These data originate in a study of T cell responses to AZD1222 COVID-19 vaccine. About the study: Investigators merged groups given second doses at roughly 4 or roughly 12 weeks. Study results and caveats: Targets within unmutated variant regions were reportedly found for nearly half of spike-specific TCRs. Possibly, clonal diversity was underestimated; donors were largely white British and included more females.

J gave up 8 bases and V 0 bases, and 11 bases lay outside the gene matches. The CDR3 is 18 residues long. The germline V gene encodes CDR1 LGHNT and CDR2 FRNRAP. Clones were read by immunoSEQ multiplex PCR, and TCRdb kept only the in-frame ones, dropping some. The sample records around 120,000 clones, 80% to 90% being singletons. The sequenced sample was peripheral blood, obtained on day 0 of AZD1222 vaccination. This TCR came from an adult in good health. The genes are TRBV12-5 and TRBJ2-4; TRBD1 matches at 12 bases. The CDR3 protein is CASGLVWGQGARWDIQYF. For the CDR3, the DNA is TGTGCTAGTGGTTTGGTATGGGGACAGGGGGCGCGATGGGACATTCAGTACTTC.